This T cell receptor (beta chain) was recorded in a study of T cell responses to AZD1222 COVID-19 vaccine. The germline V gene has CDR1 MNHEY and CDR2 SMNVEV (reference sequence). The CDR3 runs 15 residues. Trimming stripped 3 bases from V and 0 bases from J, with 9 bases between. Produced via immunoSEQ multiplex PCR; TCRdb's table is partial and in-frame only. The sample records tens of thousands of clones, around 83% being singletons. The clonotype was recovered from an adult in good health. The chain couples TRBV27 to TRBJ1-5; D unresolved. Sequenced here: peripheral blood, sampled on day 0 of AZD1222 vaccination. Here the CDR3 DNA reads TGTGCCAGCAGTTTTGGCCAGTATAGCAATCAGCCCCAGCATTTT. As protein: CASSFGQYSNQPQHF.